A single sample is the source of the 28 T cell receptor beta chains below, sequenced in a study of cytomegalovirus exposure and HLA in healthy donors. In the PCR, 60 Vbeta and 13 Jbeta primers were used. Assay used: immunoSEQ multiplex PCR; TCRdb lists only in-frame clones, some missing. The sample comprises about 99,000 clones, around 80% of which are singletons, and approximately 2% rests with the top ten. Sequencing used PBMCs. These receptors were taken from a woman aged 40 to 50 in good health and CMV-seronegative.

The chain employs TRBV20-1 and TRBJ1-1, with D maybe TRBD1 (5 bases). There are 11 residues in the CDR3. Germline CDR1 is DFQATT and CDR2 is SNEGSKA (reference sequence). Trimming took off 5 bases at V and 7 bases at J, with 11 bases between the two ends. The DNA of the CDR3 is TGCAGTGCTTCACAGGCCCTTGAAGCTTTCTTT. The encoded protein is CSASQALEAFF.

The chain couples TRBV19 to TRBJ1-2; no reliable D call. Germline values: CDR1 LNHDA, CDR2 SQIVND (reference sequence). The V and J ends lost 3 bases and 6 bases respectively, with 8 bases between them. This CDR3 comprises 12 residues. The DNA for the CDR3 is TGTGCCAGTAGTATGGGAGCGGATGGCTACACCTTC. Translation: CASSMGADGYTF.

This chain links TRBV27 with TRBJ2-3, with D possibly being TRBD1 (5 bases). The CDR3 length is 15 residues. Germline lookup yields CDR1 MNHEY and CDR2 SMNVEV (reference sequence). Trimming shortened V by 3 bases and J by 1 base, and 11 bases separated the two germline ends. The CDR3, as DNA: TGTGCCAGCAGTTTGAAGGGGCCTCGCACAGATACGCAGTATTTT. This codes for CASSLKGPRTDTQYF.

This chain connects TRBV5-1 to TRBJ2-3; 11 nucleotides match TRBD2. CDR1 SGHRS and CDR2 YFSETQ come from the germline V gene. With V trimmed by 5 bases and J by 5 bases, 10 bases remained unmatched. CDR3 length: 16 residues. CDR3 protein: CASRLLAGGPGDTQYF. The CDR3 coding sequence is TGCGCCAGCAGACTATTAGCGGGAGGGCCGGGAGATACGCAGTATTTT.

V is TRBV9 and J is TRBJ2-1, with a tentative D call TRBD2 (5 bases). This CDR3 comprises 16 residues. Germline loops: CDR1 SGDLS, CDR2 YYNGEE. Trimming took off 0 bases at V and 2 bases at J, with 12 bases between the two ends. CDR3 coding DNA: TGTGCCAGCAGCGTAGGTGAGGGCTCCCCCTACAATGAGCAGTTCTTC. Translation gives CASSVGEGSPYNEQFF.

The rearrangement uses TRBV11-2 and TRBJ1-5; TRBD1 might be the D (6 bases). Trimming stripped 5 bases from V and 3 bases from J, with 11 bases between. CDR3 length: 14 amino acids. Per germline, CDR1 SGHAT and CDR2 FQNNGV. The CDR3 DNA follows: TGTGCCAGCAGCCCGATGGGGGCCAATCAGCCCCAGCATTTT. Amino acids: CASSPMGANQPQHF. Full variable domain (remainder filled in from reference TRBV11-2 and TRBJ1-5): EAGVAQSPRYKIIEKRQSVAFWCNPISGHATLYWYQQILGQGPKLLIQFQNNGVVDDSQLPKDRFSAERLKGVDSTLKIQPAKLEDSAVYLCASSPMGANQPQHFGDGTRLSIL.

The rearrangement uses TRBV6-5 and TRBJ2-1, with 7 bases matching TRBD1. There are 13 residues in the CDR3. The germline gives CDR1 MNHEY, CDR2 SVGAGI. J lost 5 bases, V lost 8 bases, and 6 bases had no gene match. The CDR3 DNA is TGTGCCAGCCAGACAGGGATACACAATGAGCAGTTCTTC. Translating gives CASQTGIHNEQFF.

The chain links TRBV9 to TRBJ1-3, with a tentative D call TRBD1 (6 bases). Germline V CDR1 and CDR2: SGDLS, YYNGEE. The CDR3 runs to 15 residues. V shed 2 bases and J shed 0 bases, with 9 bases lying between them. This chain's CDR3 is CASSVLTGSGNTIYF. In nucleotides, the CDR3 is TGTGCCAGCAGCGTCCTGACAGGCTCTGGAAACACCATATATTTT.

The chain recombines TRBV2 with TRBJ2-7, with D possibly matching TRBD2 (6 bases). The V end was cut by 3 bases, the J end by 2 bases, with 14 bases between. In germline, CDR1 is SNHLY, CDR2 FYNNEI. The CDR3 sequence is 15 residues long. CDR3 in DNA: TGTGCCAGCAGTGAGGGTGAAGCGGGCACCTACGAGCAGTACTTC. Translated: CASSEGEAGTYEQYF.

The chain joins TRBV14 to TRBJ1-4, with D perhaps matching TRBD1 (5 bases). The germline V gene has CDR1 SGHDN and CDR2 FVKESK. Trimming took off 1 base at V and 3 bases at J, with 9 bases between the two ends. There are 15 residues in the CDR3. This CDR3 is CASSQGPGANEKLFF. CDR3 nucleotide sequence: TGTGCCAGCAGCCAAGGTCCGGGGGCTAATGAAAAACTGTTTTTT.

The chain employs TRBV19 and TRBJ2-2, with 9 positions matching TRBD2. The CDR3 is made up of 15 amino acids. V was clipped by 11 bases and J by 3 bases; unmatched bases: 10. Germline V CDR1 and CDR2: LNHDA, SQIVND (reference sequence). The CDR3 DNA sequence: TGTGCCGTCCGGGCGGGAGGGCTCGACACCGGGGAGCTGTTTTTT. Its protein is CAVRAGGLDTGELFF.

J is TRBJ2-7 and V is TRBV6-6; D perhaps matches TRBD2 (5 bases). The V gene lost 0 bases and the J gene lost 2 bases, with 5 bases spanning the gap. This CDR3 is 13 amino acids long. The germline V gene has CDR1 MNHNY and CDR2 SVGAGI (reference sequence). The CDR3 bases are TGTGCCAGCAGTTACTCGACTACCTACGAGCAGTACTTC. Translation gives CASSYSTTYEQYF.

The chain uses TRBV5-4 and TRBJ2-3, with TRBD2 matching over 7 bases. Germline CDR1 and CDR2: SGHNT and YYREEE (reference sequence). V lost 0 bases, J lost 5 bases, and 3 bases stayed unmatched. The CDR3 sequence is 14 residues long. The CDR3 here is CASSLVASGDTQYF. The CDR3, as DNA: TGTGCCAGCAGCTTGGTTGCTAGCGGAGATACGCAGTATTTT.

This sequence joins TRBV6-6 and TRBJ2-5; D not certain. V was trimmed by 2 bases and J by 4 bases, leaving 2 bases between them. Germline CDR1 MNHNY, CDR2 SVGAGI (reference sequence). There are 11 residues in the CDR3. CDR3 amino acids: CASSYRETQYF. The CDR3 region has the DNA TGTGCCAGCAGTTACCGAGAGACCCAGTACTTC.

The CDR3 spells CASSQDRAVLAYGYTF. In nucleotides, the CDR3 is TGCGCCAGCAGCCAAGATCGCGCCGTTTTAGCCTATGGCTACACCTTC. The rearrangement uses TRBV4-1 and TRBJ1-2, with D unclear. Germline-derived CDR1 and CDR2 are MGHRA and YSYEKL. The length of the CDR3 is 16 residues. V was clipped by 0 bases and J by 4 bases, with 15 bases between them.

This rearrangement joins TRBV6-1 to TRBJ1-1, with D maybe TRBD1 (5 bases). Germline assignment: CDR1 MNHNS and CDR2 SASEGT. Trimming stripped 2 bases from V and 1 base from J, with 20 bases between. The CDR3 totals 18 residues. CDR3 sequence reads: CASSEFMVGVWANTEAFF. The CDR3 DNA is TGTGCCAGCAGTGAATTCATGGTAGGGGTGTGGGCGAACACTGAAGCTTTCTTT.

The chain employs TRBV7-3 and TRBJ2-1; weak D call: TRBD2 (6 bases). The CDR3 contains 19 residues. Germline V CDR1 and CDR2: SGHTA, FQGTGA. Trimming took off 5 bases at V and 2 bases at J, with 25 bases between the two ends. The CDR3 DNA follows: TGTGCCAGCAGCGAGACTCTAAGGGCGGGGAAGGGCCCCTACAATGAGCAGTTCTTC. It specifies CASSETLRAGKGPYNEQFF.

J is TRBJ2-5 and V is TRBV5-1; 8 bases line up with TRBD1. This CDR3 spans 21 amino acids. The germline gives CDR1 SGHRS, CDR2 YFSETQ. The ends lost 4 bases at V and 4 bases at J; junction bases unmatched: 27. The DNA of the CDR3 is TGCGCCAGCAGCCCGCGAATATATCAGGACAGGGCCTTCAAGATTTTAGAGACCCAGTACTTC. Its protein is CASSPRIYQDRAFKILETQYF.

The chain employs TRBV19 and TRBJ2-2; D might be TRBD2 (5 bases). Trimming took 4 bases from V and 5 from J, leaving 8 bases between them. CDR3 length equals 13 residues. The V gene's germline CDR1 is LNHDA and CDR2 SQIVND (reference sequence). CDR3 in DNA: TGTGCCAGTAGTACCTGGACTACCGGGGAGCTGTTTTTT. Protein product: CASSTWTTGELFF.

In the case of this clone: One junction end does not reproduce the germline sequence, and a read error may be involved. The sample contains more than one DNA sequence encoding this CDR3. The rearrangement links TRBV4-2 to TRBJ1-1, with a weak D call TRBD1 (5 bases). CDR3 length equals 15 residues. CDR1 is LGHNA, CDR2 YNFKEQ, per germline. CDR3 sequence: CASSQEAGAGTEAFF. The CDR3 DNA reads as TGTGCCAGCAGCCAAGAGGCTGGGGCTGGCACTGAGGCTTTCTTT.

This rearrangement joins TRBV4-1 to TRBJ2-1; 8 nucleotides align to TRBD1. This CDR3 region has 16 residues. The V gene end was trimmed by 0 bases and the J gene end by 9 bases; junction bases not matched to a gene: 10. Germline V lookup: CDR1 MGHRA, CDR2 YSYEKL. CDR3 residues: CASSQETQGARGEQFF. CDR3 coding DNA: TGCGCCAGCAGCCAAGAGACTCAGGGGGCTAGGGGTGAGCAGTTCTTC.

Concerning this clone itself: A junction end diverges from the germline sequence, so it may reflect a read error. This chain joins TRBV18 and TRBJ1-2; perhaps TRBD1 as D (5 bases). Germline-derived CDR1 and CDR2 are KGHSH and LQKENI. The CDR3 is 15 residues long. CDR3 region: CASSPRNGQNYGYTF. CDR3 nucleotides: TGTGCCAGTTCACCCCGCAACGGACAAAACTATGGCTACACCTTC.

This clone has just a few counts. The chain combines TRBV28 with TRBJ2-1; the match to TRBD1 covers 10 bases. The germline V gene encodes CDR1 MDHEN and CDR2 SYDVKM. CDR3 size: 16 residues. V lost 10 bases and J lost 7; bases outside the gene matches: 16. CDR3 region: CATRGLMTGGLNEQFF. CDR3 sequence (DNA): TGTGCCACCAGGGGCTTAATGACAGGGGGCTTGAATGAGCAGTTCTTC.

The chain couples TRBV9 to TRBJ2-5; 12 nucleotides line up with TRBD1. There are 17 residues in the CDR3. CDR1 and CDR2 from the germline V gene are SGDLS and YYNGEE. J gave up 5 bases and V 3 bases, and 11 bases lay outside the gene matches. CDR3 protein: CASSDPGQGAYVETQYF. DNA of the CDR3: TGTGCCAGCAGCGACCCGGGACAGGGGGCTTATGTGGAGACCCAGTACTTC.

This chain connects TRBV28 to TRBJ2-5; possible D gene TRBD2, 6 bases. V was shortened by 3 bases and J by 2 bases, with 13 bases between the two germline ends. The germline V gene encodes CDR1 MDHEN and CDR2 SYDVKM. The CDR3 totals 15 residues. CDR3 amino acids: CASSFAGTKQETQYF. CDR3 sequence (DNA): TGTGCCAGCAGTTTTGCGGGGACGAAGCAAGAGACCCAGTACTTC.

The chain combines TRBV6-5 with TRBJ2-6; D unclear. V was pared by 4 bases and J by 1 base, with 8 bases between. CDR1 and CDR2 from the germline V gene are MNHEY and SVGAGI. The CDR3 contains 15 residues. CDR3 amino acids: CASSSPGSGANVLTF. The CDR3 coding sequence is TGTGCCAGCAGTTCACCGGGTTCTGGGGCCAACGTCCTGACTTTC.

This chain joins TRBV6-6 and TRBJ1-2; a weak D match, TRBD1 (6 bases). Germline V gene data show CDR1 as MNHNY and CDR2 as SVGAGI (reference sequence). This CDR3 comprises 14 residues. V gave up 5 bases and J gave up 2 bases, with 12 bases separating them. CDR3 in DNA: TGTGCCAGCAGTACATACAGGGTAAACTATGGCTACACCTTC. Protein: CASSTYRVNYGYTF.

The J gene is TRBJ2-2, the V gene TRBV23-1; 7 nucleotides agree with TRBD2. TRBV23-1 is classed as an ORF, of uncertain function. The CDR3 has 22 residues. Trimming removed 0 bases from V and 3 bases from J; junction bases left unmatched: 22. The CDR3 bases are TGCGCCAGCAGTCAATCGGGTCCTCCCGGCGGTGGTGGCGGGAGCGACACCGGGGAGCTGTTTTTT. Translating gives CASSQSGPPGGGGGSDTGELFF.